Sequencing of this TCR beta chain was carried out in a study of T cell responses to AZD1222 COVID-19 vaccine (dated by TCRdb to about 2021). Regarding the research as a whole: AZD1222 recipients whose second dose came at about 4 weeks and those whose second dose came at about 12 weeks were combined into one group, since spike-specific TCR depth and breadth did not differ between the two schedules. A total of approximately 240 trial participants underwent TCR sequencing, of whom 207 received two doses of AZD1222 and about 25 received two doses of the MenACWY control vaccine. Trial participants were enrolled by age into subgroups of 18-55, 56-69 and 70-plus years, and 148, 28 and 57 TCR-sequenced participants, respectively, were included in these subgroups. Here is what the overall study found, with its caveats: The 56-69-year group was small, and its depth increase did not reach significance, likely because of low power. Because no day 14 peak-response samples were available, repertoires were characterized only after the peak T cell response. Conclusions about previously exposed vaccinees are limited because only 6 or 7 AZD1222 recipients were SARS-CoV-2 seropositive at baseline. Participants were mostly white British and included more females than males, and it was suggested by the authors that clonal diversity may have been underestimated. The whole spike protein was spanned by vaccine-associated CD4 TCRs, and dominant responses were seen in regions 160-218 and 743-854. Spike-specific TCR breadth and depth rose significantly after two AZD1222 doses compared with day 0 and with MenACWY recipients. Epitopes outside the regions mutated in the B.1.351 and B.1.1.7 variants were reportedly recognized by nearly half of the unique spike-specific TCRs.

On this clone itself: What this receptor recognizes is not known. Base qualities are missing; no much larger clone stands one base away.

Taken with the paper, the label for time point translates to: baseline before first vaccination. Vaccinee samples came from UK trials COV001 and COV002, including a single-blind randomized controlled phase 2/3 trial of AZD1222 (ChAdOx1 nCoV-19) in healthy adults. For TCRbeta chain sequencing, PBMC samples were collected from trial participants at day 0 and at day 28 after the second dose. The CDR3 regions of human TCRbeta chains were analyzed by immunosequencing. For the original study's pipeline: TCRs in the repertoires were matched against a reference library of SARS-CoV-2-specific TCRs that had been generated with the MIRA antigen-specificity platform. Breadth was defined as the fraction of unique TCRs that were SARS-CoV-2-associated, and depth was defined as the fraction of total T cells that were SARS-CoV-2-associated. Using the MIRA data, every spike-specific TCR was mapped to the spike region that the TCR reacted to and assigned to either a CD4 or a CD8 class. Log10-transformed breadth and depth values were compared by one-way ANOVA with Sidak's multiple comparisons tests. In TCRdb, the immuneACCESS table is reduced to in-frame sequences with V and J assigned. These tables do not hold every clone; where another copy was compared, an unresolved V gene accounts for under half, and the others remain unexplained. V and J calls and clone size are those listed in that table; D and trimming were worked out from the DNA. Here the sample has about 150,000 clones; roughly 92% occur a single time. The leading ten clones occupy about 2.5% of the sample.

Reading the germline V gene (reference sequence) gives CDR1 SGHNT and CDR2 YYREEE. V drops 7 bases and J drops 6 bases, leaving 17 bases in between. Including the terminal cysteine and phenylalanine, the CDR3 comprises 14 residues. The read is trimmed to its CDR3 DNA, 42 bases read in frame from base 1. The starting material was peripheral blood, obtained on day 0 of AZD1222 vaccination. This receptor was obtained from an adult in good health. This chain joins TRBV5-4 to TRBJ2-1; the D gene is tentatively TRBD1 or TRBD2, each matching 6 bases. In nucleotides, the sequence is TGTGCCAGCTCCGGGGGCGGGGAAATCAATGAGCAGTTCTTC. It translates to CASSGGGEINEQFF.